One and the same sample provided the 27 T cell receptor beta chains below, sequenced in a study of OX40 agonist ivuxolimab in advanced cancers. Clones were sequenced by immunoSEQ multiplex PCR, and TCRdb holds only the in-frame ones, with some missing. The table has 25,000 to 35,000 clones, approximately 88% seen once. Sequences were derived from CD4+ or CD8+ T cells sorted from blood, sampled in a trial of the OX40 agonist ivuxolimab. Receptors were obtained from an adult with an advanced solid tumor such as melanoma, head and neck, liver or kidney cancer.

This chain uses TRBV10-2 with TRBJ1-5; the D gene is possibly TRBD1 (5 bases). This CDR3 spans 13 amino acids. Germline CDR1 reads WSHSY; CDR2 reads SAAADI. Trimming removed 6 bases at V and 6 bases at J, with 12 bases between. In nucleotides, the CDR3 is TGCGCCAGCAGACCGGGGGGGGGTCAGCCCCAGCATTTT. This translates into CASRPGGGQPQHF.

This chain links TRBV5-4 with TRBJ2-7; 8 bases match TRBD1. Germline trimming cut 6 bases from V and 6 bases from J; bases unmatched to any gene: 11. This CDR3 is 14 amino acids long. From germline, CDR1 is SGHNT and CDR2 YYREEE (reference sequence). This CDR3 reads CASIRTGSFPEQYF. CDR3 DNA sequence: TGTGCCAGCATTCGGACAGGGTCTTTTCCCGAGCAGTACTTC.

The CDR3 nucleotides are TGTGCCAGCAGCGTACGGGGGGCTGGGGAGACCCAGTACTTC. It yields the protein CASSVRGAGETQYF. This chain links TRBV9 with TRBJ2-5; the D gene is possibly TRBD2 (7 bases). Germline V gene data show CDR1 as SGDLS and CDR2 as YYNGEE. The CDR3 has 14 amino acids. V was shortened by 1 base and J by 5 bases, with 12 bases between the two germline ends. Full variable domain (outside the CDR3, taken from reference TRBV9 and TRBJ2-5): DSGVTQTPKHLITATGQRVTLRCSPRSGDLSVYWYQQSLDQGLQFLIQYYNGEERAKGNILERFSAQQFPDLHSELNLSSLELGDSALYFCASSVRGAGETQYFGPGTRLLVL.

The chain joins TRBV7-2 to TRBJ2-3; 10 positions match TRBD2. CDR3 length: 16 residues. V lost 1 base to trimming and J lost 0 bases; unmatched junction nucleotides: 1. The germline V gene encodes CDR1 SGHTA and CDR2 FQGNSA. The CDR3 is CASSLVSGGSTDTQYF. The CDR3 DNA follows: TGTGCCAGCAGCTTAGTTAGCGGGGGGAGCACAGATACGCAGTATTTT.

The chain has TRBV6-6 and TRBJ1-2; 9 positions agree with TRBD1. The trim removed 5 bases at V and 2 bases at J, leaving 6 bases unmatched. CDR1 and CDR2 from the germline V gene are MNHNY and SVGAGI (reference sequence). The CDR3 runs to 15 residues. CDR3: CASSNPGTGNYGYTF. In DNA form, the CDR3 reads TGTGCCAGCAGTAACCCGGGGACAGGGAACTATGGCTACACCTTC.

This clone was recorded only once. This chain links TRBV11-2 with TRBJ2-7; 13 positions agree with TRBD2. Germline assignment: CDR1 SGHAT and CDR2 FQNNGV. CDR3 length equals 15 residues. V lost 1 base to trimming and J lost 3 bases; unmatched junction nucleotides: 0. The CDR3 loop is CASSLGTSGSYEQYF. The CDR3, as DNA: TGTGCCAGCAGCTTAGGGACTAGCGGGAGCTACGAGCAGTACTTC.

CDR3 sequence: CASSLVGTGEETQYF. CDR3 nucleotides: TGTGCCAGCAGCTTAGTCGGGACAGGGGAAGAGACCCAGTACTTC. The genes are TRBV5-4 and TRBJ2-5, with 10 bases aligning to TRBD1. CDR1 is SGHNT, CDR2 YYREEE, per germline (reference sequence). Unmatched junction bases numbered 4, after V lost 2 bases and J lost 3 bases. There are 15 residues in the CDR3.

The chain is built from TRBV7-7 and TRBJ2-7, with D perhaps matching TRBD2 (6 bases). Germline V lookup: CDR1 SSHAT, CDR2 FNYEAQ (reference sequence). V lost 5 bases and J 6 bases, leaving 14 bases between the germline ends. The CDR3 has 13 amino acids. CDR3 amino acids: CASSPGRGGEQYF. The CDR3 DNA reads as TGTGCCAGCAGCCCCGGGCGGGGAGGCGAGCAGTACTTC.

The gene calls are TRBV18 and TRBJ1-5; D is unclear. From germline, CDR1 is KGHSH and CDR2 LQKENI. V dropped 8 bases and J dropped 6 bases, with 8 bases sitting between them. This CDR3 is built from 11 residues. The CDR3 DNA follows: TGTGCCAGCCCCTGGGGTCAGCCCCAGCATTTT. Translation: CASPWGQPQHF.

The CDR3 sequence: CASSPLNTRWQVPYEQYF. In DNA form, the CDR3 reads TGTGCCAGCTCACCATTGAACACTCGATGGCAGGTTCCCTACGAGCAGTACTTC. The rearrangement links TRBV18 to TRBJ2-7, with D unresolved. Trimming removed 2 bases at V and 2 bases at J, with 22 bases between. The CDR3 runs to 18 residues. Germline V gene lookup returns CDR1 KGHSH and CDR2 LQKENI. Combining the CDR3 with reference TRBV18 and TRBJ2-7 gives the whole variable domain NAGVMQNPRHLVRRRGQEARLRCSPMKGHSHVYWYRQLPEEGLKFMVYLQKENIIDESGMPKERFSAEFPKEGPSILRIQQVVRGDSAAYFCASSPLNTRWQVPYEQYFGPGTRLTVT.

The genes are TRBV11-2 and TRBJ2-5; D is perhaps TRBD2 (5 bases). Germline V lookup: CDR1 SGHAT, CDR2 FQNNGV. V lost 1 base and J 0 bases, leaving 12 bases between the germline ends. CDR3 length: 16 amino acids. Here the CDR3 DNA reads TGTGCCAGCAGCTTAGGATACTCGGGGAACCAAGAGACCCAGTACTTC. This gives the protein CASSLGYSGNQETQYF.

The gene calls are TRBV5-4 and TRBJ1-5; maybe TRBD1 (5 bases). Germline CDR1 SGHNT, CDR2 YYREEE (reference sequence). V dropped 2 bases and J dropped 6 bases, with 9 bases sitting between them. The CDR3 loop spans 13 amino acids. The CDR3 is CASSLGVSQPQHF. DNA for the CDR3: TGTGCCAGCAGCTTAGGGGTTAGTCAGCCCCAGCATTTT.

The chain joins TRBV13 to TRBJ2-7, with a weak D call TRBD1 (5 bases). The germline CDR1 and CDR2 sequences are PRHDT and FYEKMQ (reference sequence). V was shortened by 4 bases and J by 1 base, with 5 bases between the two germline ends. This CDR3 is built from 12 residues. DNA of the CDR3: TGTGCCAGCAGCTCAGGGTCCTACGAGCAGTACTTC. Its protein product is CASSSGSYEQYF.

The V gene is TRBV4-2, the J gene TRBJ1-2; tentatively, D is TRBD1 (6 bases). V lost 2 bases to trimming and J lost 4 bases, with 14 bases between them. There are 15 residues in the CDR3. From germline, CDR1 is LGHNA and CDR2 YNFKEQ. The CDR3: CASSQLDRTFYGYTF. CDR3 in DNA: TGTGCCAGCAGCCAACTAGACAGGACCTTCTATGGCTACACCTTC.

The CDR3 here is CASSLMSHGYTF. The CDR3 bases are TGTGCCAGCAGTTTAATGTCTCATGGCTACACCTTC. The J gene is TRBJ1-2, the V gene TRBV28; D is unresolved. Per germline, CDR1 MDHEN and CDR2 SYDVKM. This CDR3 comprises 12 residues. Deletions cut 2 bases from V and 6 bases from J, with 7 bases between.

Turning to this clone: In the same sample, other DNA sequences code for this CDR3. The genes are TRBV7-9 and TRBJ1-2, with TRBD1 matching over 11 bases. This CDR3 is built from 18 residues. CDR1 and CDR2 from the germline V gene are SEHNR and FQNEAQ (reference sequence). The V gene end was trimmed by 3 bases and the J gene end by 0 bases; junction bases not matched to a gene: 9. In nucleotides, the CDR3 is TGTGCCAGCAGCTTGTTACTGGGACAGGGGGTAGCTAACTATGGCTACACCTTC. It translates to CASSLLLGQGVANYGYTF.

The chain carries TRBV7-9 and TRBJ1-4; D is uncertain. From germline, CDR1 is SEHNR and CDR2 FQNEAQ (reference sequence). The CDR3 extends over 12 amino acids. The V and J ends lost 5 bases and 5 bases respectively, with 6 bases between them. The CDR3, as DNA: TGTGCCAGCAGCGCGGACAATGAAAAACTGTTTTTT. This codes for CASSADNEKLFF.

V and J are TRBV6-5 and TRBJ2-3, with 8 bases matching TRBD2. The V and J ends lost 4 bases and 7 bases, in that order; junction bases with no gene match: 10. Germline V gene sequence: CDR1 MNHEY, CDR2 SVGAGI. The CDR3 runs to 15 residues. The CDR3 DNA reads TGTGCCAGCAGTTTACTGAGCGGGAGTTCGAATACGCAGTATTTT. Protein product: CASSLLSGSSNTQYF.

The chain employs TRBV7-9 and TRBJ2-3; 7 bases fit TRBD1. CDR1 and CDR2 from the germline V gene are SEHNR and FQNEAQ (reference sequence). The CDR3 runs to 16 residues. V shed 3 bases, J shed 2 bases, and the junction held 8 bases outside the gene matches. In nucleotides, the CDR3 is TGTGCCAGCAGCTTCCCGACGGGACAGCACACAGATACGCAGTATTTT. Translating gives CASSFPTGQHTDTQYF.

The chain has TRBV27 and TRBJ1-4; D call uncertain. Looked up from germline, CDR1 is MNHEY and CDR2 is SMNVEV (reference sequence). The CDR3 has 17 residues. The V end lost 7 bases, the J end lost 4 bases, and 22 bases lay between the germline ends. The CDR3 region is CASTKLHGGSHNEKLFF. The DNA of the CDR3 is TGTGCCAGCACTAAACTTCACGGTGGCAGTCATAATGAAAAACTGTTTTTT.

The chain recombines TRBV9 with TRBJ2-2, with 11 bases aligning to TRBD2. From germline, CDR1 is SGDLS and CDR2 YYNGEE. This CDR3 contains 16 residues. V lost 0 bases to trimming and J lost 4 bases; unmatched junction nucleotides: 2. The CDR3 reads CASSVVSGRGTGELFF. The CDR3 nucleotides are TGTGCCAGCAGCGTAGTTAGCGGGAGGGGCACCGGGGAGCTGTTTTTT.

J is TRBJ2-5 and V is TRBV6-5; D is undetermined. The CDR3 extends over 15 amino acids. Per germline, CDR1 MNHEY and CDR2 SVGAGI. Deletions cut 6 bases from V and 4 bases from J, with 18 bases between. The CDR3 region has the DNA TGTGCCAGCAGCACTCCGGACCTACCCAGAGAGACCCAGTACTTC. The encoded protein is CASSTPDLPRETQYF.

This chain joins TRBV27 and TRBJ1-5; D unresolved. V was pared by 10 bases and J by 6 bases, with 16 bases between. The germline gives CDR1 MNHEY, CDR2 SMNVEV (reference sequence). The CDR3 has 13 amino acids. The CDR3 spells CATGTGNIQPQHF. DNA of the CDR3: TGTGCCACAGGCACTGGGAACATTCAGCCCCAGCATTTT.

The V call is TRBV4-1, the J call TRBJ1-1; no reliable D call. The CDR3 sequence is 14 residues long. Trimming took off 1 base at V and 3 bases at J, with 9 bases between the two ends. Per germline, CDR1 MGHRA and CDR2 YSYEKL. CDR3 sequence: CASSQVPRDTEAFF. Written as DNA, the CDR3 is TGCGCCAGCAGCCAAGTTCCCCGGGACACTGAAGCTTTCTTT.

V is TRBV28 and J is TRBJ1-5, with D possibly being TRBD1 (6 bases). The CDR3 covers 17 residues. Germline V gene lookup returns CDR1 MDHEN and CDR2 SYDVKM. V was pared by 5 bases and J by 3 bases, with 20 bases between. The CDR3 reads CASSLPDGTSFNQPQHF. Here the CDR3 DNA reads TGTGCCAGCAGTCTCCCCGACGGGACATCCTTCAATCAGCCCCAGCATTTT.

The chain recombines TRBV6-1 with TRBJ2-5; the match to TRBD2 covers 8 bases. The V segment lost 8 bases and the J segment 5 bases; nucleotides outside the gene matches: 13. This CDR3 comprises 15 residues. Germline V gives CDR1 MNHNS, CDR2 SASEGT. The CDR3 DNA is TGTGCCAGCTCGGACGGGGGGGGCATGGAGGAGACCCAGTACTTC. Translating gives CASSDGGGMEETQYF.

The chain is built from TRBV11-2 and TRBJ1-5; 9 positions match TRBD1. Unmatched junction bases numbered 11, after V lost 5 bases and J lost 0 bases. The CDR3 has 18 residues. Germline V gives CDR1 SGHAT, CDR2 FQNNGV. For the CDR3, the DNA is TGTGCCAGCAGCCCCAGGGACAGGGTCCCTAATAGCAATCAGCCCCAGCATTTT. This codes for CASSPRDRVPNSNQPQHF.